This paragraph covers one T cell receptor beta chain sequence. The table lists this clonotype with a few counts. No cognate antigen has been identified for it. No quality values exist for individual bases; no much larger clone is one base distant. The data were obtained in a study of blood T cells in healthy people across ages (dated by TCRdb to about 2015). With respect to the entire study: Template switching captured roughly one uniquely barcoded TCR beta cDNA molecule per two T cells in model experiments. The study measured age-related changes in TCR beta repertoire diversity using deep sequencing normalized with unique cDNA molecular identifiers. The donors were split into four age groups: young (average 16 years), middle-aged (39), aged (about 62) and long-lived (about 82). Using the same blood draw, the study looked at two additional independent replicas of 1 million unique cDNA reads for two donors, one aged 18 to 30 and the other aged 80 or older. The study at large found these results: Compared with the aged group, more naive CD4+ T cells, fewer expanded clones and increased TCR diversity were shown by the long-lived group, suggesting age selection. Observed TCR beta diversity correlated strongly with the percentage of naive T cells measured by flow cytometry. Donor CMV infection status was unknown, potentially confounding age-related changes in expanded clonotypes. Observed TCR beta diversity per million T cells fell roughly linearly with age, and a significant reduction was already apparent by age roughly 40. Bulk unsorted PBMC profiling prevented conclusive comparison of naive and antigen-experienced compartments. Estimates of total diversity from one million sequenced T cells were regarded as lower bounds and underestimates.

According to the germline V gene (reference sequence), CDR1 reads MNHEY and CDR2 reads SMNVEV. The CDR3, cysteine through phenylalanine, is 17 amino acids long. Only the CDR3 portion is preserved as DNA: 51 bases, with reading frame beginning at the first base. V loses 5 bases at its end and J loses 8 bases; junction bases beyond the gene matches: 16. Library preparation was by 5' RACE. Sequencing instrument: Illumina HiSeq 2500. A second PCR of about 6 to 12 cycles was performed with a sample-barcoded 5' primer and a J-beta primer mix. A template-switch 5' adaptor carrying 12 random nucleotides introduced a unique molecular identifier onto each TCR beta cDNA molecule. Each sample yielded at least 2.5 million CDR3-containing paired-end reads. All of the RNA was converted into first-strand cDNA using the Mint cDNA synthesis kit, with a TRBC-specific oligonucleotide serving as the primer. All cDNA was treated with uracil-DNA glycosylase and then went through a first 18-cycle PCR with the universal primers M1SS and BC2_uni_R. In the authors' own workflow: For normalization, 1 million high-quality reads were randomly selected from each sample, with every read carrying a distinct molecular identifier. Reads with shared molecular identifiers were discarded instead of being binned into consensus sequences. MiTCR, set to a Q25 quality threshold and the strictest error-elimination algorithm, was used for CDR3 identification, clonotype clustering and error correction. A nonparametric unseen species model using Euler transformation provided a lower-bound estimate of total TCR beta diversity. TCRdb's own reprocessing of the public reads used fastp at Q25 and MiXCR and kept productive beta chains. Identical CDR3 proteins give one entry, which carries the most common genes and DNA. TCRdb, not the original authors, processed these V and J calls. Here the sample has about 1 million distinct CDR3 sequences; less than 25% occur a single time. The ten largest clones represent 0.75% of the sample.

The donors were 40 or so Caucasian individuals from Russia, aged about 6 to 100 years, who were systemically healthy. Around 10 milliliters of peripheral blood were collected from each donor into EDTA-treated Vacutainer tubes. PBMCs were isolated by Ficoll-Paque density-gradient centrifugation, with at least 6 million obtained per sample. Trizol reagent was used to extract total RNA from the PBMCs, yielding at least 6 micrograms per sample. Naive CD45RAhigh/CD27high T cell percentages were measured by flow cytometry on a PBMC aliquot from every donor. The data also belong to a second study, concerning T cells of mothers and their children. The second paper further reports: Nine systemically healthy Caucasian individuals, comprising three mothers and their six children, were included as donors. cDNA synthesis consumed the entire amount of extracted RNA, loaded at about 1.5 ug RNA in each 15 ul reaction. Sample barcodes and 2-4 random nucleotides were added via the M1S primer in the second PCR. More than 8 million TCR beta CDR3 reads were obtained from each mother, and some 3.2 million reads were obtained from each child. TCR recombination output is similarly shaped by thymic selection in related and unrelated pairs, with a minor effect exerted by inherited differences. Normalized repertoire overlap was always found to be slightly, but never significantly, higher in related mother-child pairs than in unrelated mother-child pairs. No persistent microchimeric T cell clones were detected, at a sensitivity of 80 to 100 clones per million clonotypes. The study used deep NGS to compare TCR beta repertoires of mothers and children, seeking features distinguishing related mother-child pairs from unrelated individuals. The mean age was around 40 +/- 4 years for the mothers and roughly 10 +/- 4 years for the children. Libraries were sequenced on Illumina HiSeq 2000 with 100+100 nt paired-end reads after adapter ligation with NEBNext reagents. To avoid cross-contamination, the mother libraries and the child libraries were prepared a month apart and sequenced in separate runs. Between about 500,000 and 2,100,000 distinct TCR beta clonotypes were identified per donor. Naive TCR beta clonotypes were estimated from low-frequency clonotypes matched to each donor's FACS-determined naive share, without sorting.

This sequence originates from a girl between 2 and 10 years old in good health. The source material was blood. This chain is built from TRBV27 and TRBJ2-1; 9 of the junction bases match TRBD2. The base sequence is TGTGCCAGCAGTCCATTTTTAGCGGGAGAGCGGAGTGATGAGCAGTTCTTC. Its amino acids are CASSPFLAGERSDEQFF.